This entry lists 18 T cell receptor beta chains sequenced from one sample in a study of T cell responses to AZD1222 COVID-19 vaccine. Here immunoSEQ multiplex PCR was the method, and the copy in TCRdb shows in-frame clones only, minus some. The data show around 100,000 clones, with 80% to 90% seen just once and 6.3% held by the top ten. Sequenced here: peripheral blood, sampled on day 0 of AZD1222 vaccination. All receptors come from an adult in good health.

Of note for this clone: Other DNA variants within this sample encode the same CDR3. The V call is TRBV7-3, the J call TRBJ2-1; 8 positions match TRBD2. The J segment lost 8 bases and the V segment lost 5 bases, leaving 8 bases of the junction unmatched. Germline V CDR1 and CDR2: SGHTA, FQGTGA. This CDR3 spans 14 amino acids. The CDR3 DNA sequence: TGTGCCAGCAGCCCCGGACTAGCCGGGTATGAGCAGTTCTTC. Residues: CASSPGLAGYEQFF.

This chain joins TRBV10-2 and TRBJ2-7, with unresolved D. The CDR3 loop spans 14 amino acids. V shed 3 bases and J shed 4 bases, with 13 bases lying between them. Germline CDR1 reads WSHSY; CDR2 reads SAAADI. The CDR3 coding sequence is TGCGCCAGCAGTGAATCTAGTGGGTCGTACGAGCAGTACTTC. Translation gives CASSESSGSYEQYF.

In this sample, this clone turned up a few times. The chain has TRBV5-8 and TRBJ2-7; weak D call: TRBD1 (6 bases). V shed 4 bases and J shed 2 bases, with 16 bases lying between them. Looked up from germline, CDR1 is SGHTS and CDR2 is YDEGEE. This CDR3 has 15 amino acids. CDR3: CASSLHRVGTYEQYF. CDR3 nucleotides: TGTGCCAGCAGCCTCCACAGGGTAGGAACCTACGAGCAGTACTTC.

V gene TRBV11-3 combines with J gene TRBJ2-6; 9 bases match TRBD1. After removal of 3 bases from V and 2 bases from J, the junction contained 5 bases not matched to a gene. The CDR3 runs to 17 residues. CDR1 is SGHNT and CDR2 is YENEEA in the germline V gene. The CDR3 DNA is TGTGCCAGCAGCTTTTGGACAGGGGCGCCTGGGGCCAACGTCCTGACTTTC. Protein: CASSFWTGAPGANVLTF.

This chain joins TRBV12-5 and TRBJ2-5, with 8 bases aligning to TRBD2. V lost 7 bases and J lost 2; bases outside the gene matches: 3. The CDR3 length is 13 residues. Germline V gene sequence: CDR1 LGHNT, CDR2 FRNRAP. CDR3 nucleotides: TGTGCTAGTGTAGCGGGAACTCAAGAGACCCAGTACTTC. Its translation is CASVAGTQETQYF.

The CDR3 nucleotides are TGCAGTGCTAGTCAGGGAAACACCATATATTTT. As protein: CSASQGNTIYF. The chain couples TRBV20-1 to TRBJ1-3; no definite D call. Per the germline V gene, CDR1 is DFQATT and CDR2 is SNEGSKA (reference sequence). This CDR3 is 11 amino acids long. V was pared by 3 bases and J by 4 bases, with 4 bases between.

V usage is TRBV20-1 and J usage is TRBJ2-7; the D gene is possibly TRBD2 (6 bases). V lost 3 bases, J lost 1 base, and 7 bases lay in between. This CDR3 comprises 12 residues. Germline CDR1 DFQATT, CDR2 SNEGSKA (reference sequence). The DNA for the CDR3 is TGCAGTGCTAGTCGGGGGTCCTACGAGCAGTACTTC. Its protein is CSASRGSYEQYF.

The V gene is TRBV30, the J gene TRBJ2-7; D gene uncertain. Trimming shortened V by 2 bases and J by 5 bases, and 4 bases separated the two germline ends. The V gene's germline CDR1 is GTSNPN and CDR2 SVGIG (reference sequence). This CDR3 spans 10 amino acids. CDR3 loop: CAWSRHEQYF. CDR3 bases: TGTGCCTGGAGTCGCCACGAGCAGTACTTC.

V usage is TRBV6-2 or TRBV6-3 and J usage is TRBJ2-3; weak D call: TRBD1 (5 bases). CDR3 length equals 15 residues. From germline, CDR1 is MNHEY and CDR2 SVGEGT. The germline V and J ends were trimmed by 2 bases and 7 bases, with 16 bases remaining between them. The CDR3 loop reads CASSYVQGGKNTQYF. Here the CDR3 DNA reads TGTGCCAGCAGTTACGTCCAGGGTGGAAAGAATACGCAGTATTTT.

CDR3 sequence: CAIQRGGNYGYTF. CDR3 nucleotides: TGTGCCATCCAACGAGGGGGCAACTATGGCTACACCTTC. The rearrangement uses TRBV12-3 or TRBV12-4 and TRBJ1-2, with 7 bases aligning to TRBD1. V lost 10 bases and J lost 2; bases outside the gene matches: 7. CDR3 size: 13 residues.

This clone was detected many times. The chain joins TRBV7-2 to TRBJ2-1; TRBD1 aligns across 7 bases. The CDR3 runs 17 residues. Germline CDR1 and CDR2: SGHTA and FQGNSA. Trimming took 1 base from V and 5 from J; bases not matched to a gene: 11. The CDR3 here is CASSLEFGTVGNNEQFF. CDR3 nucleotide sequence: TGTGCCAGCAGCTTAGAGTTCGGGACAGTGGGCAACAATGAGCAGTTCTTC.

The chain uses TRBV28 and TRBJ2-5, with 9 bases aligning to TRBD1. The length of the CDR3 is 20 residues. Germline trimming cut 4 bases from V and 2 bases from J; bases unmatched to any gene: 20. From germline, CDR1 is MDHEN and CDR2 SYDVKM. The CDR3 coding sequence is TGTGCCAGCAGTTCACCCCCGTGGACAGGGGCCGCCATTGGGCAAGAGACCCAGTACTTC. It specifies CASSSPPWTGAAIGQETQYF. Full variable domain (remainder filled in from reference TRBV28 and TRBJ2-5): DVKVTQSSRYLVKRTGEKVFLECVQDMDHENMFWYRQDPGLGLRLIYFSYDVKMKEKGDIPEGYSVSREKKERFSLILESASTNQTSMYLCASSSPPWTGAAIGQETQYFGPGTRLLVL.

The chain couples TRBV3-1 (or the pseudogene TRBV3-2) to TRBJ1-6; no definite D call. The V and J ends lost 3 bases and 14 bases respectively, with 14 bases between them. The length of the CDR3 is 13 residues. Germline V lookup: CDR1 LGHDT, CDR2 YNNKEL (reference sequence). In DNA, the CDR3 is TGTGCCAGCAGCCACCCGCTACAATTCACCCTCCACTTT. This translates into CASSHPLQFTLHF.

The chain combines TRBV5-1 with TRBJ1-4; D is unresolved. The CDR3 length is 14 residues. Trimming stripped 5 bases from V and 0 bases from J, with 8 bases between. CDR1 and CDR2 (germline): SGHRS, YFSETQ. In nucleotides, the CDR3 is TGCGCCAGCAGGCCCCAAGCAACTAATGAAAAACTGTTTTTT. Its protein is CASRPQATNEKLFF.

V is TRBV19 and J is TRBJ1-1; the D is unclear. CDR3 length: 13 residues. V was pared by 5 bases and J by 7 bases, with 14 bases between. Germline loops: CDR1 LNHDA, CDR2 SQIVND (reference sequence). CDR3 in amino acids: CASSSPIGDEAFF. The CDR3 region has the DNA TGTGCCAGTAGTTCGCCAATCGGGGATGAAGCTTTCTTT.

The gene calls are TRBV5-5 and TRBJ2-6; 9 bases are shared with TRBD1. This CDR3 has 16 amino acids. Germline CDR1 SGHKS, CDR2 YYEKEE (reference sequence). Losses at the gene ends were 4 bases for V and 3 bases for J; bases not matched to a gene: 5. Written as DNA, the CDR3 is TGTGCCAGCAGCATAGGACAGGGGTTTGGGGCCAACGTCCTGACTTTC. Its protein product is CASSIGQGFGANVLTF.

This sequence joins TRBV5-6 and TRBJ2-3; TRBD2 matches at 10 bases. This CDR3 has 17 amino acids. V dropped 4 bases and J dropped 9; count of bases not matched to a gene: 17. Looked up from germline, CDR1 is SGHDT and CDR2 is YYEEEE. The CDR3 bases are TGTGCCAGCAGCCGCCGGCCAGCTAGCGGGAGTGAGGCGACGCAGTATTTT. Its translation is CASSRRPASGSEATQYF.

The rearrangement joins TRBV7-2 to TRBJ1-6, with no clear D. Per germline, CDR1 SGHTA and CDR2 FQGNSA. This CDR3 region has 16 residues. Deletions cut 4 bases from V and 10 bases from J, with 20 bases between. CDR3 DNA sequence: TGTGCCAGCAGCTCCTCCGTCATCGGGGTCAGGTCACCCCTCCACTTT. It codes for CASSSSVIGVRSPLHF.